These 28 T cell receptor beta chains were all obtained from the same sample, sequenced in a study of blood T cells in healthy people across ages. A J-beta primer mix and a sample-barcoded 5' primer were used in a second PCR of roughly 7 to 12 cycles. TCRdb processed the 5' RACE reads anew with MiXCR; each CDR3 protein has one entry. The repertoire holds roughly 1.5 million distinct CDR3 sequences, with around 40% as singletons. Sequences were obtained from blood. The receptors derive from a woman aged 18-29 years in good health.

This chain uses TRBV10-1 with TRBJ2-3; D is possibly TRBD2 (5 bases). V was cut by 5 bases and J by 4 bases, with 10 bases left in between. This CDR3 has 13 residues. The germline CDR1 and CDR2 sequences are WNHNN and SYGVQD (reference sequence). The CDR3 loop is CASSRTSPDTQYF. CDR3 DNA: TGCGCCAGCAGTAGAACTAGTCCAGATACGCAGTATTTT.

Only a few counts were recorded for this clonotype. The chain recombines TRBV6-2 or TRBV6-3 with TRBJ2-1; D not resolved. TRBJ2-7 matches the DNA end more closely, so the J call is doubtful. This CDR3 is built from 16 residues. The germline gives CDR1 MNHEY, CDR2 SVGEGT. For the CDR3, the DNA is TGTGCCAGCAGTGATGCCCGCATGAGCTCCTACAATGAGCAGTACTTC. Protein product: CASSDARMSSYNEQYF.

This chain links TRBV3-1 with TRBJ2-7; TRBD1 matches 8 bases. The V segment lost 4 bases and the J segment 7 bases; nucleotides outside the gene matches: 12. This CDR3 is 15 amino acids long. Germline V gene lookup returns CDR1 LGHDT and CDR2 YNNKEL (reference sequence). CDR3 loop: CASSPGQAVSNEQYF. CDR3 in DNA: TGTGCCAGCAGCCCGGGACAGGCCGTCTCCAATGAGCAGTACTTC.

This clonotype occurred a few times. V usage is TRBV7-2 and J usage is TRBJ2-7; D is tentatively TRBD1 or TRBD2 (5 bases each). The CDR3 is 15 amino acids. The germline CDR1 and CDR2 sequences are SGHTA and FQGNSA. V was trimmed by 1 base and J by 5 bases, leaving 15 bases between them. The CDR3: CASSLDWGFRNEQYF. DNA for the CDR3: TGTGCCAGCAGCTTAGATTGGGGGTTCCGTAACGAGCAGTACTTC.

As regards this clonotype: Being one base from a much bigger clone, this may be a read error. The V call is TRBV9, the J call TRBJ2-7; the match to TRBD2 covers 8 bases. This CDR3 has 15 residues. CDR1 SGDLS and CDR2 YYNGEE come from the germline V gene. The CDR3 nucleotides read TGTGCCAACAGCGTCGGCCTAGCGGGTTCCTACGAGCAGTACTTC. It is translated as CANSVGLAGSYEQYF.

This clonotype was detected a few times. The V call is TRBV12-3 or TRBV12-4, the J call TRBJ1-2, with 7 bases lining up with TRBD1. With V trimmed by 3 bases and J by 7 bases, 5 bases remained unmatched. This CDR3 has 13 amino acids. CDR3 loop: CASSLDRWSGYTF. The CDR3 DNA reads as TGTGCCAGCAGTTTGGACAGGTGGTCTGGCTACACCTTC.

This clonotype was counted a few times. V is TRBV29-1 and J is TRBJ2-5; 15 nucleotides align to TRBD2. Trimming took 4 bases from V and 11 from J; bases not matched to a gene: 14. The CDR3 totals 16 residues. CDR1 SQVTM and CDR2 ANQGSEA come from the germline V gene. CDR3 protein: CSVGGLAGGIFGEQYF. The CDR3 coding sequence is TGCAGCGTTGGGGGACTAGCGGGAGGAATCTTTGGGGAGCAGTACTTC. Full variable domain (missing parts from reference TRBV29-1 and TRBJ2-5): SAVISQKPSRDICQRGTSLTIQCQVDSQVTMMFWYRQQPGQSLTLIATANQGSEATYESGFVIDKFPISRPNLTFSTLTVSNMSPEDSSIYLCSVGGLAGGIFGEQYFGPGTRLLVL.

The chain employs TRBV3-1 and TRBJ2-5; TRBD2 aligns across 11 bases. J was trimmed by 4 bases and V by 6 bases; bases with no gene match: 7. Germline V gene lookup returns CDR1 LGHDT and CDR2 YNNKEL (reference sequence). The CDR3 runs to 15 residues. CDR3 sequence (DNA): TGTGCCAGCAGACTAGCGGGGGTTTTGTTAGAGACCCAGTACTTC. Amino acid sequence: CASRLAGVLLETQYF.

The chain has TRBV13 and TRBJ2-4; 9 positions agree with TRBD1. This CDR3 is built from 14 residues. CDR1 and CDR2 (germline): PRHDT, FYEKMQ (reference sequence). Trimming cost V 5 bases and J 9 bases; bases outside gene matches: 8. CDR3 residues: CASSPRQGESIQYF. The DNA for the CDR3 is TGTGCCAGCAGCCCCCGACAGGGGGAAAGCATTCAGTACTTC.

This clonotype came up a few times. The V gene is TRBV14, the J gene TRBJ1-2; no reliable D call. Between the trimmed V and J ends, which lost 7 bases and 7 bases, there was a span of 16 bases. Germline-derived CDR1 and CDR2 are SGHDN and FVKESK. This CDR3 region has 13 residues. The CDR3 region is CASTSDDFSGYTF. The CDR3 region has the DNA TGTGCCAGCACCTCTGACGACTTTAGTGGCTACACCTTC.

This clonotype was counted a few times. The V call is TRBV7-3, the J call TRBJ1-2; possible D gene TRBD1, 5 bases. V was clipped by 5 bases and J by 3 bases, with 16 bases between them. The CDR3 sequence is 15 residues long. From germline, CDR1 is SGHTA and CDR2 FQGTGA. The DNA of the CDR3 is TGTGCCAGCAGCCAATACGGAGGGACGGACTATGGCTACACCTTC. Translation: CASSQYGGTDYGYTF.

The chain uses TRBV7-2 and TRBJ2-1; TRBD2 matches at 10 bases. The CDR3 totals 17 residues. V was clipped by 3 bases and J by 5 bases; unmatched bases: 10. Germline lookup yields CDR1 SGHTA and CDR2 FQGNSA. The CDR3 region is CASSLASGSSVDNEQFF. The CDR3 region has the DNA TGTGCCAGCAGCTTGGCTAGCGGGAGTTCTGTGGACAATGAGCAGTTCTTC.

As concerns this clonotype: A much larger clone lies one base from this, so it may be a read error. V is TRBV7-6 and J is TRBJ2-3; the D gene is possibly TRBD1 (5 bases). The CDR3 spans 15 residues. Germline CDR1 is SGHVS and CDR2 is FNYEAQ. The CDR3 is CACSSQGWGTDTQYF. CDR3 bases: TGTGCCTGCAGTTCGCAGGGATGGGGCACAGATACGCAGTATTTT.

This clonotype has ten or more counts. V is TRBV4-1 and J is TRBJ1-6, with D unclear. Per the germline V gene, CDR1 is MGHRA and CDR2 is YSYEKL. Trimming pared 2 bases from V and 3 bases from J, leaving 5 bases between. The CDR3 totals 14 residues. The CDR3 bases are TGCGCCAGCAGCCAACCGCGCTATAATTCACCCCTCCACTTT. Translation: CASSQPRYNSPLHF.

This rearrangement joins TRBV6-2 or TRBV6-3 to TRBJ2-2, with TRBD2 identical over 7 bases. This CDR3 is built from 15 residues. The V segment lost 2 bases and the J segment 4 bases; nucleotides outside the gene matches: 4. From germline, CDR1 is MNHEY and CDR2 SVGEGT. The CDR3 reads CASSYGGRSTGELFF. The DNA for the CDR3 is TGTGCCAGCAGTTACGGCGGGAGAAGCACCGGGGAGCTGTTTTTT.

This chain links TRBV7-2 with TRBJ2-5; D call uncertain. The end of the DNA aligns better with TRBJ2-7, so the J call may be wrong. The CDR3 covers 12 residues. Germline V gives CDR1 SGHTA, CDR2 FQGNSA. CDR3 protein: CASSLDRTEQYF. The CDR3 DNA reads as TGTGCCAGCAGCTTAGACCGCACCGAGCAGTACTTC.

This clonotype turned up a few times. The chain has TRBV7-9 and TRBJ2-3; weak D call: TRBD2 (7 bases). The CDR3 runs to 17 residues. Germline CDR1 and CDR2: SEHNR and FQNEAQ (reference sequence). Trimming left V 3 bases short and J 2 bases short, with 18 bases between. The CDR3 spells CASSFFGGRGPTDTQYF. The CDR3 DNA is TGTGCCAGCAGCTTCTTCGGGGGGCGAGGACCCACAGATACGCAGTATTTT.

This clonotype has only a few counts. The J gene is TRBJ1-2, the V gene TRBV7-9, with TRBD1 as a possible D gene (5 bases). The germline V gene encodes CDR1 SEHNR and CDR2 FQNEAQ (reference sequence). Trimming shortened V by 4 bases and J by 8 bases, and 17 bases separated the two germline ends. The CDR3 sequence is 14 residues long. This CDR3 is CASSSVGGAGGYTF. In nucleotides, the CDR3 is TGTGCCAGCAGCTCCGTAGGTGGGGCAGGGGGCTACACCTTC.

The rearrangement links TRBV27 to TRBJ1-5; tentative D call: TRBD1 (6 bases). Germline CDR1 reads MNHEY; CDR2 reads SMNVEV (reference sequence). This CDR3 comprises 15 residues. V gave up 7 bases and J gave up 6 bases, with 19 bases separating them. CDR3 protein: CASTSDGGAGQPQHF. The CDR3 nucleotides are TGTGCCAGCACCTCCGACGGGGGCGCGGGTCAGCCCCAGCATTTT.

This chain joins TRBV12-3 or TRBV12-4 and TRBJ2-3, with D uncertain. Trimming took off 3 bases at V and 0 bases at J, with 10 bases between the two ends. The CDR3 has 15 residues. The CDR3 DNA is TGTGCCAGCAGTTTCGACCTCACTAGCACAGATACGCAGTATTTT. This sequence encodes CASSFDLTSTDTQYF.

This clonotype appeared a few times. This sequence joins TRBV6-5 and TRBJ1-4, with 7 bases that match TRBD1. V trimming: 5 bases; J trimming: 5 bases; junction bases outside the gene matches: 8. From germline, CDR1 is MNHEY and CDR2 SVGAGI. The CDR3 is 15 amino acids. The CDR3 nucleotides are TGTGCCAGCAGTCGTAACAGGGGCGAGAATGAAAAACTGTTTTTT. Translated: CASSRNRGENEKLFF.

The CDR3 sequence: CASSLRSGNQTQYF. As DNA, the CDR3 is TGTGCCAGCAGCTTACGTAGCGGGAATCAGACCCAGTACTTC. The chain uses TRBV7-2 and TRBJ2-7, with 8 bases identical to TRBD2. The assigned J gene may be wrong: the sequence end matches TRBJ2-5 better. The length of the CDR3 is 14 residues. From germline, CDR1 is SGHTA and CDR2 FQGNSA.

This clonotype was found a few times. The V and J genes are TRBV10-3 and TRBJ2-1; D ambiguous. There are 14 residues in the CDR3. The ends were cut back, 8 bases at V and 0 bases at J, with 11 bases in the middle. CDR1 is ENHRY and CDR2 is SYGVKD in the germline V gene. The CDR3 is CAIFDESSYNEQFF. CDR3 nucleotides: TGTGCCATCTTCGATGAGAGCTCCTACAATGAGCAGTTCTTC.

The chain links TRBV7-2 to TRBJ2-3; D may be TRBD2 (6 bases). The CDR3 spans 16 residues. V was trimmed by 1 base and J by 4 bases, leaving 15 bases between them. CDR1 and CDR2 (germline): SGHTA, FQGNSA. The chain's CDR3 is CASSLGPGGISDTQYF. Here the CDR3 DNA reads TGTGCCAGCAGCTTAGGACCTGGCGGGATATCAGATACGCAGTATTTT.

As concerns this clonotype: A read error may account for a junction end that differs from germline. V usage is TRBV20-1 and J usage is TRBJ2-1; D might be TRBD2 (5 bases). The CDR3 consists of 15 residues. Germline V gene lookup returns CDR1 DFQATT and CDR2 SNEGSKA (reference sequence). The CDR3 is CGAREAESSYNEQFF. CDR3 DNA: TGCGGTGCTAGAGAAGCGGAAAGCTCCTACAATGAGCAGTTCTTC.

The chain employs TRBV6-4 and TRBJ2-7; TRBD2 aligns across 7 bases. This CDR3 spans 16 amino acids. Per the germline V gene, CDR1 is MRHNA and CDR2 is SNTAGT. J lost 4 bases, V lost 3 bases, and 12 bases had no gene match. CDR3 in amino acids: CASSDRLGTTSYEQYF. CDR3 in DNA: TGTGCCAGCAGTGATCGCCTTGGGACTACATCATACGAGCAGTACTTC.

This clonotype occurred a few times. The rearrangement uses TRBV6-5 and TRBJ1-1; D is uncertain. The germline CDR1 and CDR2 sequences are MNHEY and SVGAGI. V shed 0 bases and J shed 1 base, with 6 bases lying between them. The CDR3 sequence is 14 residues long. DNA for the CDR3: TGTGCCAGCAGTTACTCAGGCTGGAACACTGAAGCTTTCTTT. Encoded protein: CASSYSGWNTEAFF.

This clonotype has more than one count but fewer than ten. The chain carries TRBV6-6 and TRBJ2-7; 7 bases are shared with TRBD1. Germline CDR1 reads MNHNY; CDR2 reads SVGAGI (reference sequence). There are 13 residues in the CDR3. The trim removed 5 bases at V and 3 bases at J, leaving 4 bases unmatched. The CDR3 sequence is CASSRQGYYEQYF. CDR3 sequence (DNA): TGTGCCAGCAGTCGACAGGGTTACTACGAGCAGTACTTC.